These T cell receptor beta chains were read from a single sample in a study of radiotherapy plus CTLA-4 blockade in lung cancer. Measured with immunoSEQ multiplex PCR; TCRdb has only the in-frame clones, and not every one. The sample has some 78,000 clones; more than 75% are singletons. Sequencing used peripheral blood, obtained from a patient treated with radiotherapy plus ipilimumab. The receptor source for this set is a human donor with non-small cell lung cancer who had a partial response to radiotherapy plus ipilimumab. Each CDR3 is given with its conserved first and last residue. The D gene is left open where the match is weak. Some rows have no size entry. The others give once, few or many, or a class for an expanded clone.

TRBV5-4	TRBJ2-5	TRBD1	-	CASSLGQGGYQETQYF	TGTGCCAGCAGCCTCGGACAGGGGGGATACCAAGAGACCCAGTACTTC
TRBV12-5	TRBJ2-1	TRBD1	-	CASGFGTGTGDEQFF	TGTGCTAGTGGGTTCGGGACAGGGACAGGCGATGAGCAGTTCTTC
TRBV6-1	TRBJ1-1	-	once	CASALGSLEAFF	TGTGCCAGCGCTTTGGGCAGCCTTGAAGCTTTCTTT
TRBV6-1	TRBJ2-6	TRBD2	-	CASSDGGAGANVLTF	TGTGCCAGCAGTGATGGGGGGGCTGGGGCCAACGTCCTGACTTTC
TRBV28	TRBJ1-2	-	-	CASRNTGGYTF	TGTGCCAGCAGAAACACAGGGGGCTACACCTTC
TRBV6-6	TRBJ1-1	TRBD1	-	CASSYLSGTEAFF	TGTGCCAGCAGTTACCTTAGTGGGACAGAGGCTTTCTTT
TRBV29-1	TRBJ1-3	-	once	CSVDTGGNTIYF	TGCAGCGTTGACACAGGGGGAAACACCATATATTTT
TRBV4-1	TRBJ1-2	TRBD1	-	CASSPNRPDRRFYGYTF	TGCGCCAGCAGCCCTAATCGTCCGGACAGGCGTTTCTATGGCTACACCTTC
TRBV19	TRBJ2-1	-	-	CASSRPGAGSYNEQFF	TGTGCCAGTAGTAGGCCCGGGGCGGGATCCTACAATGAGCAGTTCTTC
TRBV7-6	TRBJ2-1	TRBD2	-	CASSPLAGGRSYNEQFF	TGTGCCAGCAGCCCACTAGCGGGAGGGCGGTCCTACAATGAGCAGTTCTTC
TRBV29-1	TRBJ2-3	TRBD1	-	CSVLRQGGRDTQYF	TGCAGCGTTCTTCGACAGGGGGGTCGGGATACGCAGTATTTT
TRBV5-1	TRBJ1-2	TRBD1	-	CASSLGQGAFGYTF	TGCGCCAGCAGCTTGGGACAGGGGGCTTTTGGCTACACCTTC
TRBV7-2	TRBJ2-1	-	-	CASSAELFPQFF	TGTGCCAGCAGCGCCGAGCTATTCCCCCAGTTCTTC
TRBV19	TRBJ1-5	-	-	CASSIPEGDQPQHF	TGTGCCAGTAGTATACCAGAAGGGGATCAGCCCCAGCATTTT
TRBV7-2	TRBJ1-2	TRBD1	-	CASSLGGTGYGYTF	TGTGCCAGCAGCTTAGGCGGGACAGGCTATGGCTACACCTTC
TRBV6-1	TRBJ2-5	-	-	CASSDLSRDKTQYF	TGTGCCAGCAGTGATTTATCCAGGGACAAGACCCAGTACTTC
TRBV5-1	TRBJ2-2	TRBD2	-	CASSLGLAEDTGELFF	TGCGCCAGCAGCTTGGGGCTAGCGGAAGACACCGGGGAGCTGTTTTTT
TRBV5-1	TRBJ2-7	TRBD2	-	CASSREGTTHYEQYF	TGCGCCAGCAGCCGAGAAGGGACTACCCACTACGAGCAGTACTTC
TRBV5-1	TRBJ1-2	-	-	CASGTGNYGYTF	TGCGCCAGCGGCACAGGAAACTATGGCTACACCTTC
TRBV4-3	TRBJ1-1	-	few	CASSQTPGQPAFF	TGCGCCAGCAGCCAGACACCGGGACAACCGGCTTTCTTT